The sequence of this T cell receptor beta chain was determined in a study of blood T cell repertoires in COVID-19. Study-level information: Sites across the United States, Italy and Spain contributed samples from acute and convalescent COVID-19. T cells, B-cell-depleted T cells, or PBMCs supplied cDNA or gDNA.

Methods used by the authors: Researchers report that nucleated cell counts were estimated from reference gene primer amplification. TCRdb's table, derived via immunoSEQ multiplex PCR, lists solely in-frame clones and lacks some. For V, J and clone size, that table is used; D and trimming come from the DNA. The sample lists about 380,000 clones, roughly 85% seen once, with roughly 3.9% in the top ten. Germline V gene lookup returns CDR1 MNHNS and CDR2 SASEGT. Trimming cost V 3 bases and J 0 bases; bases outside gene matches: 0. There are 16 residues in the CDR3. The sample was peripheral blood. The chain links TRBV6-1 to TRBJ2-6; 9 nucleotides line up with TRBD2. The sequence derives from a woman under 30 with acute or convalescent COVID-19. The CDR3 protein is CASSERGGSGANVLTF. The CDR3 coding sequence is TGTGCCAGCAGTGAGCGGGGGGGCTCTGGGGCCAACGTCCTGACTTTC.